The entry that follows covers one TCR beta chain sequence. The antigen is undetermined. The donors, healthy adults who were HIV-negative, had experienced no recent acute infections or vaccinations. This entry belongs to a study of shared clonotypes between healthy human individuals. Findings of the study overall: Sequencing depth was a factor that was expected to affect clonotype sharing among donors.

Germline assignment: CDR1 MNHNY and CDR2 SVGAGI (reference sequence). V was cut by 5 bases and J by 0 bases, with 7 bases left in between. This CDR3 is built from 13 residues. At deep level, the assay was performed. Method: immunoSEQ multiplex PCR; TCRdb's copy keeps in-frame clones and lacks some. The data show a few hundred thousand clones, approximately 77% seen once. The chain has TRBV6-6 and TRBJ1-1; D ambiguous. Sequenced input: PBMCs. The clonotype comes from a woman in her thirties or forties in good health. Some clones in this sample may be carry-over from other donors' samples. The CDR3, as DNA: TGTGCCAGCAGTAATCAAATGAACACTGAAGCTTTCTTT. Its protein is CASSNQMNTEAFF.